This is a list of T cell receptor beta chains from one sample in a study of sequential checkpoint blockade in melanoma. The assay was immunoSEQ multiplex PCR, and TCRdb's table has in-frame clones only and misses some. The table includes 13,000 or so clones, about 28% detected once. The sample here was tumor tissue (inferred from file names), taken from a patient given nivolumab and ipilimumab in sequence. These receptor sequences come from a human donor with melanoma. Each CDR3 is given with its conserved first and last residue. D genes are given only for firm matches. Clone size is stated in some rows and not others, as once, few, many or a class when expanded.

d_gene: -
len: 16
abundance: few
j_gene: TRBJ1-2
v_gene: TRBV5-1
CDR3aa: CASSRDSTGALYGYTF
CDR3nt: TGCGCCAGCAGCCGGGACTCTACGGGGGCGTTATATGGCTACACCTTC

d_gene: -
len: 12
abundance: once
j_gene: TRBJ1-1
v_gene: TRBV12-5
CDR3aa: CASGLVGSEAFF
CDR3nt: TGTGCTAGTGGTTTGGTTGGCAGTGAAGCTTTCTTT

d_gene: -
len: 11
abundance: few
j_gene: TRBJ2-7
v_gene: TRBV6-4
CDR3aa: CASTQGREQYF
CDR3nt: TGTGCCAGTACTCAGGGCCGCGAGCAGTACTTC

d_gene: -
len: 17
abundance: -
j_gene: TRBJ1-2
v_gene: TRBV6-8
CDR3aa: CASTKHYFPGVGDGYTF
CDR3nt: TGTGCCAGCACCAAACATTACTTTCCAGGGGTCGGTGATGGCTACACCTTC

d_gene: -
len: 15
abundance: -
j_gene: TRBJ2-1
v_gene: TRBV6-8
CDR3aa: CASREGTQAYNEQFF
CDR3nt: TGTGCCAGCAGAGAAGGAACGCAGGCCTACAATGAGCAGTTCTTC

d_gene: -
len: 15
abundance: few
j_gene: TRBJ2-1
v_gene: TRBV11-3
CDR3aa: CASSFWAQGGDEQFF
CDR3nt: TGTGCCAGCAGCTTCTGGGCCCAGGGCGGGGATGAGCAGTTCTTC

d_gene: -
len: 15
abundance: few
j_gene: TRBJ1-5
v_gene: TRBV5-1
CDR3aa: CASSKGLDSNQPQHF
CDR3nt: TGCGCCAGCAGCAAGGGACTGGATAGCAATCAGCCCCAGCATTTT

d_gene: TRBD1
len: 14
abundance: many
j_gene: TRBJ1-1
v_gene: TRBV6-8
CDR3aa: CASSYSGTGVEAFF
CDR3nt: TGTGCCAGCAGTTACTCGGGGACAGGGGTTGAAGCTTTCTTT

d_gene: TRBD1
len: 15
abundance: -
j_gene: TRBJ2-1
v_gene: TRBV11-3
CDR3aa: CASSPRQGAVNEQFF
CDR3nt: TGTGCCAGCAGCCCCAGACAGGGGGCGGTCAATGAGCAGTTCTTC

d_gene: -
len: 15
abundance: few
j_gene: TRBJ2-5
v_gene: TRBV7-6
CDR3aa: CASSPGASPQETQYF
CDR3nt: TGTGCCAGCAGCCCGGGGGCCAGTCCGCAGGAGACCCAGTACTTC

d_gene: TRBD1
len: 16
abundance: few
j_gene: TRBJ1-2
v_gene: TRBV6-8
CDR3aa: CASTPGQNEIFGGYTF
CDR3nt: TGTGCCAGCACCCCGGGACAGAATGAGATATTCGGGGGCTACACCTTC

d_gene: -
len: 15
abundance: -
j_gene: TRBJ1-2
v_gene: TRBV19
CDR3aa: CASSSRGGPNYGYTF
CDR3nt: TGTGCCAGTAGTTCCCGTGGGGGGCCTAACTATGGCTACACCTTC

d_gene: -
len: 14
abundance: few
j_gene: TRBJ1-4
v_gene: TRBV7-6
CDR3aa: CASSLFGGSEKLFF
CDR3nt: TGTGCCAGCAGCTTATTCGGAGGGAGTGAAAAACTGTTTTTT

d_gene: TRBD1
len: 17
abundance: -
j_gene: TRBJ1-2
v_gene: TRBV29-1
CDR3aa: CSVEDPEMDRKNYGYTF
CDR3nt: TGCAGCGTTGAAGACCCTGAAATGGACAGGAAAAACTATGGCTACACCTTC

d_gene: -
len: 14
abundance: many
j_gene: TRBJ2-7
v_gene: TRBV11-3
CDR3aa: CASSAPGQVYEQYF
CDR3nt: TGTGCCAGCAGCGCCCCGGGACAAGTCTACGAGCAGTACTTC

d_gene: TRBD1
len: 21
abundance: -
j_gene: TRBJ2-1
v_gene: TRBV5-1
CDR3aa: CASSLDSLGQGLRLSYNEQFF
CDR3nt: TGCGCCAGCAGCTTGGACAGCCTGGGACAGGGACTAAGGTTATCCTACAATGAGCAGTTCTTC

d_gene: TRBD1
len: 13
abundance: many
j_gene: TRBJ1-2
v_gene: TRBV6-8
CDR3aa: CASSPQGTYGYTF
CDR3nt: TGTGCCAGCAGTCCACAGGGGACCTATGGCTACACCTTC

d_gene: TRBD2
len: 15
abundance: -
j_gene: TRBJ2-3
v_gene: TRBV11-3
CDR3aa: CASLLTSGDTDTQYF
CDR3nt: TGTGCCAGCCTTCTGACTAGCGGAGACACAGATACGCAGTATTTT

d_gene: -
len: 15
abundance: few
j_gene: TRBJ1-5
v_gene: TRBV28
CDR3aa: CASSNGPFGNQPQHF
CDR3nt: TGTGCCAGCAGTAACGGCCCCTTCGGCAATCAGCCCCAGCATTTT

d_gene: -
len: 15
abundance: many
j_gene: TRBJ2-4
v_gene: TRBV11-3
CDR3aa: CASSLARGAKNIQYF
CDR3nt: TGTGCCAGCAGCCTGGCGAGGGGAGCCAAAAACATTCAGTACTTC

d_gene: TRBD1
len: 16
abundance: many
j_gene: TRBJ1-6
v_gene: TRBV28
CDR3aa: CASSSSGQGAGSPLHF
CDR3nt: TGTGCCAGCAGTTCGTCGGGACAGGGGGCTGGTTCACCCCTCCACTTT

d_gene: TRBD2
len: 15
abundance: -
j_gene: TRBJ2-3
v_gene: TRBV6-8
CDR3aa: CASSYSAGGPHTQYF
CDR3nt: TGTGCCAGCAGTTACTCTGCGGGGGGGCCACATACGCAGTATTTT

d_gene: TRBD1
len: 17
abundance: -
j_gene: TRBJ1-4
v_gene: TRBV19
CDR3aa: CASSTIRQGTANEKLFF
CDR3nt: TGTGCCAGTAGTACCATACGACAGGGGACAGCTAATGAAAAACTGTTTTTT

d_gene: -
len: 13
abundance: once
j_gene: TRBJ1-5
v_gene: TRBV28
CDR3aa: CASSLGRNQPQHF
CDR3nt: TGTGCCAGCAGTTTGGGGCGCAATCAGCCCCAGCATTTT

d_gene: -
len: 15
abundance: few
j_gene: TRBJ2-2
v_gene: TRBV6-8
CDR3aa: CASSSKAGVTGELFF
CDR3nt: TGTGCCAGCAGTTCCAAAGCCGGGGTGACCGGGGAGCTGTTTTTT

d_gene: -
len: 14
abundance: -
j_gene: TRBJ1-6
v_gene: TRBV11-3
CDR3aa: CASTLIRDNSPLHF
CDR3nt: TGTGCCAGCACTTTGATTCGCGATAATTCACCCCTCCACTTT